This passage covers 26 T cell receptor beta chains from one sample sequenced in a study of T cell clonality in common variable immunodeficiency. Measured with immunoSEQ multiplex PCR; TCRdb has only the in-frame clones, and not every one. The repertoire yields around 47,000 clones, none seen only once; the top ten contain approximately 0.71%. Sequenced material: peripheral blood mononuclear cells. The receptors stem from a person between 18 and 75 years old in good health.

As to this clone: The CDR3 end falls 3 residues outside the read, so it is completed with the germline J gene. The rearrangement joins TRBV6-4 to TRBJ2-1; the match to TRBD1 covers 9 bases. After removal of 2 bases from V and 4 bases from J, the junction contained 0 bases not matched to a gene. The CDR3 is 14 amino acids. Germline V gene sequence: CDR1 MRHNA, CDR2 SNTAGT. CDR3 sequence: CASSDGTGYNEQFF. Incomplete CDR3 DNA: TGTGCCAGCAGTGACGGGACAGGGTACAATGAG.

This clone was seen many times. The read terminates 3 residues before the CDR3 end, so the remaining end is supplied by the germline J gene. V and J are TRBV20-1 and TRBJ2-7, with TRBD1 as a possible D gene (6 bases). The CDR3 is 14 residues long. Germline V gene data show CDR1 as DFQATT and CDR2 as SNEGSKA (reference sequence). V was shortened by 3 bases and J by 2 bases, with 14 bases between the two germline ends. The sequenced CDR3 bases are TGCAGTGCTAGTTTTCCAGGGGACACCTACGAG. It specifies CSASFPGDTYE. The complete CDR3 sequence is CSASFPGDTYEQYF.

This clone appeared many times. The read stops 3 residues short of the end of the CDR3; the missing end is completed from the germline J gene. This chain uses TRBV7-2 with TRBJ2-7; TRBD2 matches at 8 bases. Germline V lookup: CDR1 SGHTA, CDR2 FQGNSA. This CDR3 is built from 15 residues. The V gene end was trimmed by 3 bases and the J gene end by 5 bases; junction bases not matched to a gene: 9. The CDR3 here is CASSFPVPGLDEQYF. The covered CDR3 bases are TGTGCCAGCAGCTTCCCAGTCCCGGGACTAGACGAG. Filled out from reference TRBV7-2 and TRBJ2-7, the complete variable domain reads GAGVSQSPSNKVTEKGKDVELRCDPISGHTALYWYRQSLGQGLEFLIYFQGNSAPDKSGLPSDRFSAERTGGSVSTLTIQRTQQEDSAVYLCASSFPVPGLDEQYFGPGTRLTVT.

The table lists this clone with many counts. The read falls 3 residues short of the CDR3 end, and the missing part is taken from the germline J gene. This rearrangement joins TRBV5-1 to TRBJ2-1; 9 bases agree with TRBD1. From germline, CDR1 is SGHRS and CDR2 YFSETQ. Trimming at V came to 3 bases and at J to 8 bases, leaving 3 bases not matched to a gene. This CDR3 spans 13 amino acids. The CDR3 region is CASSSGTGYEQFF. CDR3 DNA (partial): TGCGCCAGCAGCTCCGGGACAGGGTATGAG.

Worth noting for this clone: With the read ending 3 residues before the CDR3 end, the germline J gene is used to fill in that end. J is TRBJ2-7 and V is TRBV19, with 7 bases aligning to TRBD2. Trimming cost V 1 base and J 3 bases; bases outside gene matches: 0. CDR1 is LNHDA and CDR2 is SQIVND in the germline V gene (reference sequence). The CDR3 totals 13 residues. CDR3 protein: CASSIGGGYEQYF. The CDR3 DNA, read in part, is TGTGCCAGTAGTATAGGGGGGGGCTACGAG. Complete variable domain (other parts from reference TRBV19 and TRBJ2-7): DGGITQSPKYLFRKEGQNVTLSCEQNLNHDAMYWYRQDPGQGLRLIYYSQIVNDFQKGDIAEGYSVSREKKESFPLTVTSAQKNPTAFYLCASSIGGGYEQYFGPGTRLTVT.

In its sample, this clone was seen many times. With the read ending 3 residues before the CDR3 end, the germline J gene is used to fill in that end. The rearrangement links TRBV20-1 to TRBJ2-7, with D possibly matching TRBD1 (7 bases). The length of the CDR3 is 15 residues. V lost 0 bases and J 3 bases, leaving 15 bases between the germline ends. Germline V lookup: CDR1 DFQATT, CDR2 SNEGSKA (reference sequence). CDR3 bases read: TGCAGTGCTAGAGATGGGGGGCAGGGGGACTACGAG. Its protein product is CSARDGGQGDYE. The CDR3 reads in full as CSARDGGQGDYEQYF.

This clone was seen many times. Read sequence stops 3 residues before the CDR3 end, and the germline J gene provides the missing end. V gene TRBV3-1 (or the pseudogene TRBV3-2) combines with J gene TRBJ2-1; D gene unclear. CDR3 size: 15 residues. Germline V gives CDR1 LGHDT, CDR2 YNNKEL (reference sequence). Trimming stripped 0 bases from V and 1 base from J, with 7 bases between. The covered CDR3 bases are TGTGCCAGCAGCCAAGAACCAGGTTCCTACAATGAG. Translation: CASSQEPGSYNE. The whole CDR3 is CASSQEPGSYNEQFF.

This clone was detected ten times or more. The read terminates 3 residues ahead of where the CDR3 ends, so the germline J gene completes it. The chain couples TRBV2 to TRBJ2-1; the match to TRBD2 covers 9 bases. With 5 bases clipped from V and 8 bases from J, the junction kept 13 bases outside the gene matches. This CDR3 contains 16 residues. The germline V gene has CDR1 SNHLY and CDR2 FYNNEI. The CDR3 spells CASSLAGARKGDEQFF. The sequenced part of the CDR3 DNA is TGTGCCAGCAGTTTAGCGGGGGCCAGAAAAGGCGATGAG.

This clone was seen a handful of times. The read terminates 3 residues before the CDR3 end, so the remaining end is supplied by the germline J gene. The chain recombines TRBV7-9 with TRBJ2-6, with a tentative D call TRBD1 (6 bases). CDR3 size: 12 residues. The germline CDR1 and CDR2 sequences are SEHNR and FQNEAQ (reference sequence). CDR3 sequence: CASSLVQGFLTF. CDR3 bases read: TGTGCCAGCAGCTTAGTACAGGGCTTC.

This clone was counted many times. The DNA read from the CDR3 is TGTGCCAGCAGTTCGTACAATAGCAATCAGCCC. Translated, it gives CASSSYNSNQP. The CDR3 as a whole reads CASSSYNSNQPQHF. The chain employs TRBV6-2 or TRBV6-3 and TRBJ1-5; D uncertain. The read falls 3 residues short of the CDR3 end, and the missing part is taken from the germline J gene. Germline V CDR1 and CDR2: MNHEY, SVGEGT. This CDR3 comprises 14 residues. V lost 4 bases and J lost 0, with 7 bases in between.

In this sample, this clone turned up many times. The read stops 3 residues short of the end of the CDR3; the missing end is completed from the germline J gene. V gene TRBV5-4 combines with J gene TRBJ1-6, with 11 bases lining up with TRBD1. Germline CDR1 is SGHNT and CDR2 is YYREEE (reference sequence). V shed 4 bases and J 7 bases; nucleotides not matched to a gene: 7. The CDR3 contains 16 residues. The CDR3 region is CASSGGTGGSNSPLHF. The CDR3 bases that were read are TGTGCCAGCAGCGGTGGGACAGGGGGAAGCAATTCACCC. The variable domain in full, completed from reference TRBV5-4 and TRBJ1-6, reads ETGVTQSPTHLIKTRGQQVTLRCSSQSGHNTVSWYQQALGQGPQFIFQYYREEENGRGNFPPRFSGLQFPNYSSELNVNALELDDSALYLCASSGGTGGSNSPLHFGNGTRLTVT.

Ten or more counts support this clone. The CDR3 end is not reached by the read, which stops 3 residues before it; the germline J gene fills it in. The J gene is TRBJ1-2, the V gene TRBV14; D call uncertain. This CDR3 contains 14 residues. The V gene lost 3 bases and the J gene lost 4 bases, with 12 bases spanning the gap. Germline V CDR1 and CDR2: SGHDN, FVKESK. CDR3 DNA, as far as it was read: TGTGCCAGCAGCCATGGCGGCGTCACCTATGGC. Residues: CASSHGGVTYG. The whole CDR3 protein reads CASSHGGVTYGYTF.

This clone was seen at least ten times. The read falls 3 residues short of the CDR3 end, and the missing part is taken from the germline J gene. Different DNA sequences within this sample yield the same CDR3. V gene TRBV7-9 combines with J gene TRBJ1-1, with 7 bases fitting TRBD1. The CDR3 has 15 residues. Germline V lookup: CDR1 SEHNR, CDR2 FQNEAQ (reference sequence). V was pared by 5 bases and J by 1 base, with 7 bases of the junction left unmatched. Partial CDR3 DNA: TGTGCCAGCAGCCCACCGACAGGGTCGAACACTGAA. This codes for CASSPPTGSNTE. In full, the CDR3 is CASSPPTGSNTEAFF.

Concerning this clone itself: A read error is the likely source, as a far larger clone sits one nucleotide away. The read ends 3 residues shy of where the CDR3 ends; the end is completed using the germline J gene. The rearrangement uses TRBV19 and TRBJ2-1; TRBD1 aligns across 8 bases. Unmatched junction bases numbered 1, after V lost 0 bases and J lost 9 bases. The CDR3 runs to 13 residues. Germline V gene lookup returns CDR1 LNHDA and CDR2 SQIVND (reference sequence). This CDR3 is CASSIDGQGEQFF. The DNA read from the CDR3 is TGTGCCAGTAGTATAGATGGACAGGGTGAG.

Within the sample, this clone is medium-sized. The read terminates 3 residues before the CDR3 end, so the remaining end is supplied by the germline J gene. V usage is TRBV6-1 and J usage is TRBJ2-7, with 10 bases aligning to TRBD1. Germline assignment: CDR1 MNHNS and CDR2 SASEGT. V lost 1 base and J lost 0; bases outside the gene matches: 0. The CDR3 is made up of 15 amino acids. CDR3: CASSEGTGGSYEQYF. The CDR3 bases that were read are TGTGCCAGCAGTGAAGGGACAGGGGGCTCCTACGAG.

This clone was seen repeatedly, ten times or more. The CDR3 goes on 3 residues after the read ends, and that part is filled in from the germline J gene. V and J are TRBV12-3 or TRBV12-4 and TRBJ1-1; 9 nucleotides align to TRBD1. The ends lost 10 bases at V and 4 bases at J; junction bases unmatched: 13. The CDR3 has 15 amino acids. The sequenced part of the CDR3 DNA is TGTGCCACCTACCTAACAGGGGGCAGGAGCACTGAA. It translates to CATYLTGGRSTE. The complete CDR3 protein is CATYLTGGRSTEAFF.

This clone was recorded many times. The CDR3 end is not reached by the read, which stops 3 residues before it; the germline J gene fills it in. J is TRBJ2-7 and V is TRBV14, with 7 bases matching TRBD1. This CDR3 has 15 amino acids. Germline V CDR1 and CDR2: SGHDN, FVKESK. The J segment lost 2 bases and the V segment lost 0 bases, leaving 4 bases of the junction unmatched. The part of the CDR3 DNA that was read is TGTGCCAGCAGCCAAGACCAGCAGGGGGCCTACGAG. Its protein is CASSQDQQGAYE. The complete CDR3 protein is CASSQDQQGAYEQYF.

This clone appeared many times. The CDR3 end is not reached by the read, which stops 3 residues before it; the germline J gene fills it in. J is TRBJ2-1 and V is TRBV5-1; D unclear. The CDR3 is 16 residues long. Per the germline V gene, CDR1 is SGHRS and CDR2 is YFSETQ. The germline V and J ends were trimmed by 1 base and 0 bases, with 11 bases remaining between them. The covered CDR3 bases are TGCGCCAGCAGCTTGTCTCAGGATAGCTCCTACAATGAG. Translated, it gives CASSLSQDSSYNE. From start to end, the CDR3 is CASSLSQDSSYNEQFF.

There are many counts of this clone. The CDR3 goes on 3 residues after the read ends, and that part is filled in from the germline J gene. The chain joins TRBV20-1 to TRBJ2-3, with 11 bases matching TRBD2. Per germline, CDR1 DFQATT and CDR2 SNEGSKA (reference sequence). CDR3 length: 14 amino acids. With V trimmed by 5 bases and J by 8 bases, 9 bases remained unmatched. This chain's CDR3 is CSALSTSGGGTQYF. CDR3 DNA (partial): TGCAGTGCTTTATCCACTAGCGGGGGTGGTACG.

This clone was detected many times. The CDR3 here is CASSVAPSSYNEQFF. The CDR3 DNA, read in part, is TGTGCCAGCAGCGTAGCACCTAGCTCCTACAATGAG. This chain joins TRBV9 and TRBJ2-1; D is unresolved. From the germline J gene comes the end of the CDR3, since the read stops 3 residues before it. CDR3 size: 15 residues. Germline loops: CDR1 SGDLS, CDR2 YYNGEE. V was pared by 0 bases and J by 0 bases, with 7 bases between. The full variable domain, completed using reference TRBV9 and TRBJ2-1, is DSGVTQTPKHLITATGQRVTLRCSPRSGDLSVYWYQQSLDQGLQFLIQYYNGEERAKGNILERFSAQQFPDLHSELNLSSLELGDSALYFCASSVAPSSYNEQFFGPGTRLTVL.

This clone was seen many times. The read falls 3 residues short of the CDR3 end, and the missing part is taken from the germline J gene. V usage is TRBV20-1 and J usage is TRBJ1-1, with unresolved D. CDR3 length: 11 amino acids. In germline, CDR1 is DFQATT, CDR2 SNEGSKA (reference sequence). The V and J ends lost 6 bases and 4 bases respectively, with 9 bases between them. The covered CDR3 bases are TGCAGTGCCCCTAGGCCCACTGAA. Translating gives CSAPRPTE. The full CDR3 reads CSAPRPTEAFF.

This clone was counted many times. The CDR3 end lies 3 residues beyond the end of the read and is filled in from the germline J gene. The genes are TRBV29-1 and TRBJ2-4; 8 bases line up with TRBD1. CDR3 size: 13 residues. V dropped 8 bases and J dropped 1; count of bases not matched to a gene: 4. Germline-derived CDR1 and CDR2 are SQVTM and ANQGSEA. CDR3 protein: CSIQGVAKNIQYF. The part of the CDR3 DNA that was read is TGCAGCATACAGGGGGTTGCCAAAAACATT.

This clone was picked up many times. The read ends 3 residues before the CDR3 terminus; that terminus is restored from the germline J gene. The V and J genes are TRBV7-9 and TRBJ1-4; D ambiguous. The CDR3 loop spans 14 amino acids. Trimming stripped 1 base from V and 4 bases from J, with 7 bases between. Germline V gene lookup returns CDR1 SEHNR and CDR2 FQNEAQ (reference sequence). The CDR3 spells CASSLGQDNEKLFF. The part of the CDR3 DNA that was read is TGTGCCAGCAGCTTAGGCCAGGATAATGAAAAA.

This clone appeared many times. Sequencing ends 3 residues short of the CDR3 end; the germline J gene provides the rest. The chain couples TRBV5-1 to TRBJ1-2; D uncertain. The CDR3 is made up of 15 amino acids. The V gene's germline CDR1 is SGHRS and CDR2 YFSETQ. CDR3 bases read: TGCGCCAGCAGCCCGGACGACGGCAGCGGTTTGGGC. This sequence encodes CASSPDDGSGLG. The entire CDR3 reads CASSPDDGSGLGYTF.

This clone appeared many times. With the read ending 3 residues before the CDR3 end, the germline J gene is used to fill in that end. The rearrangement joins TRBV20-1 to TRBJ2-3; maybe TRBD2 (5 bases). From germline, CDR1 is DFQATT and CDR2 SNEGSKA (reference sequence). CDR3 length: 13 residues. Trimming cost V 5 bases and J 2 bases, with 11 bases left between them. The sequenced CDR3 bases are TGCAGTGCTGCCGACTATAACACAGATACG. It translates to CSAADYNTDT. The whole CDR3 is CSAADYNTDTQYF.

Many counts were recorded for this clone. CDR3: CASGGRGTQYF. The covered CDR3 bases are TGTGCCAGCGGGGGGAGGGGGACC. The chain joins TRBV2 to TRBJ2-5, with 7 bases that match TRBD2. The read ends 3 residues shy of where the CDR3 ends; the end is completed using the germline J gene. V lost 8 bases and J lost 7; bases outside the gene matches: 4. The CDR3 totals 11 residues. Germline V lookup: CDR1 SNHLY, CDR2 FYNNEI.